Listed below are T cell receptor beta chains from one sample, sequenced in a study of CD8 T cells in Susac syndrome. Using its own MiXCR run on the immunoSEQ multiplex PCR reads, TCRdb lists one record per CDR3 protein. The sample has about 120,000 distinct CDR3 sequences; 85% to 95% are singletons. Specimen: CD4+ T cells from PBMCs. These TCRs come from a human donor in good health. The CDR3 runs from the conserved cysteine through the conserved F or W. The order of the fields is clone size, J gene, V gene, D gene, CDR3 DNA, CDR3 protein. A D gene is named only where the DNA matches it firmly. Clone sizes are given selectively: once, few, many, or a class where the clone is expanded.

>-|TRBJ2-3|TRBV27|-
TGTGCCAGCAGTCAAAAGGCGCGTCGAGGGCCCACAGATACGCAGTATTTT
CASSQKARRGPTDTQYF
>-|TRBJ2-3|TRBV5-1|-
TGCGCCAGCAGCTTCAGCGTGTACACAGATACGCAGTATTTT
CASSFSVYTDTQYF
>-|TRBJ2-1|TRBV5-1|TRBD2
TGCGCCAGCAGCTTACGACTAGCGGGAGCCCCTGAGCAGTTCTTC
CASSLRLAGAPEQFF
>once|TRBJ1-1|TRBV20-1|-
TGCAGTGCCCCGACAGGAAACACTGAAGCTTTCTTT
CSAPTGNTEAFF
>-|TRBJ2-3|TRBV7-2|-
TGTGCCAGCAGCTTAACGGCGGATACGCAGTATTTT
CASSLTADTQYF
>-|TRBJ1-1|TRBV6-5|-
TGTGCCAGCCTGTCACCAGGATACACTGAAGCTTTCTTT
CASLSPGYTEAFF
>-|TRBJ2-7|TRBV19|-
TGTGCCAGTAGTATAGGACCAGATCCGCGTGAGCAGTACTTC
CASSIGPDPREQYF
>-|TRBJ1-3|TRBV5-1|TRBD1
TGCGCCAGCAGTCATGACAGGGGTCCTGGAAACACCATATATTTT
CASSHDRGPGNTIYF
>-|TRBJ2-1|TRBV29-1|TRBD2
TGCAGCGTTGAGGGGGGTAGGCTAGCGGGAAACAATGAGCAGTTCTTC
CSVEGGRLAGNNEQFF
>once|TRBJ2-1|TRBV12-3/TRBV12-4|-
TGTGCCAGCAGTTTAGCGGGAGGGGGCGATGAGCAGTTCTTC
CASSLAGGGDEQFF
>-|TRBJ2-3|TRBV7-9|-
TGTGCCCGCGCCCCAGATACAGATACGCAGTATTTT
CARAPDTDTQYF
>-|TRBJ2-2|TRBV29-1|-
TGCAGCGCCGCAGGGCCCAGCCGGTACACCGGGGAGCTGTTTTTT
CSAAGPSRYTGELFF
>-|TRBJ1-5|TRBV5-5|TRBD1
TGTGCCAGCAGCCGAAACGACAGGGCCATCTCATCGTATAATCAGCCCCAGCATTTT
CASSRNDRAISSYNQPQHF
>few|TRBJ2-5|TRBV7-9|-
TGTGCCAGCAGCTTACCTGAGACCCAGTACTTC
CASSLPETQYF
>-|TRBJ1-5|TRBV30|TRBD1
TGTGCCTGGAGTCCCCTGGACAGGGTCGGTCAGCCCCAGCATTTT
CAWSPLDRVGQPQHF
>-|TRBJ2-1|TRBV15|-
TGTGCCACTAGCAGAGAACGACGGGTTGAGCAGTTCTTC
CATSRERRVEQFF
>-|TRBJ1-2|TRBV10-3|-
TGTGCCATCAGTGAGGGGTCAGCCTATGGCTACACCTTC
CAISEGSAYGYTF
>few|TRBJ2-5|TRBV7-2|-
TGTGCCAGCAGCTTAGGTAGCGGAGAGACCCAGTACTTC
CASSLGSGETQYF
>-|TRBJ2-5|TRBV7-8|-
TGTGCCAGCAGCCAGGGGTATGAGACCCAGTACTTC
CASSQGYETQYF
>-|TRBJ1-2|TRBV7-2|TRBD1
TGTGCCAGCAGCGCCACGACAGGGGGCTGGGCTGGCTACACCTTC
CASSATTGGWAGYTF
>once|TRBJ2-5|TRBV9|-
TGTGCCAGCAGCGTAGGGATTAGCTTCATGGGGACCCAGTACTTC
CASSVGISFMGTQYF
>-|TRBJ2-5|TRBV29-1|TRBD2
TGCAGCGTTGAAGATGGGAGGGATTGGGTGACCCAGTACTTC
CSVEDGRDWVTQYF
>-|TRBJ1-2|TRBV5-8|TRBD1
TGTGCCAGCAGCTTCCACTCGACAGGGGCCAACCACTATGGCTACACCTTC
CASSFHSTGANHYGYTF
>-|TRBJ2-7|TRBV3-1|TRBD1
TGTGCCAGCAGCCATGGGACAGTCTCCTACGAGCAGTACTTC
CASSHGTVSYEQYF
>-|TRBJ2-5|TRBV12-3/TRBV12-4|TRBD2
TGTGCCAGCAGTTACAATAGCGGGGGGCGGGAGACCCAGTACTTC
CASSYNSGGRETQYF
>once|TRBJ2-5|TRBV20-1|-
TGCAGTGCTAGAGATTGGGGGTGCCAAGAGACCCAGTACTTC
CSARDWGCQETQYF
>-|TRBJ1-5|TRBV20-1|-
TGCAGTGCTCCCAGGGACGGGAAGGGGCCCCAGCATTTT
CSAPRDGKGPQHF
>-|TRBJ2-2|TRBV29-1|-
TGCAGCGTTGCTGACACCGGGGAGCTGTTTTTT
CSVADTGELFF
>-|TRBJ2-5|TRBV7-3|TRBD1
TGTGCCAGCAGCTCACAGGGGGCCGCTGCAGAGACCCAGTACTTC
CASSSQGAAAETQYF
>-|TRBJ2-2|TRBV7-3|TRBD2
TGTGCCAGCAGCTTAACGAGCGGGGGATACACCGGGGAGCTGTTTTTT
CASSLTSGGYTGELFF
>-|TRBJ2-2|TRBV7-3|-
TGTGCCAGCAGCCCAGCCGGACTTACGAACACCGGGGAGCTGTTTTTT
CASSPAGLTNTGELFF
>-|TRBJ2-5|TRBV7-2|TRBD1
TGTGCCAGCAGCTCCTCCTCCGGGACAGCAGGGACCCAGTACTTC
CASSSSSGTAGTQYF
>-|TRBJ2-6|TRBV27|TRBD1
TGTGCCAGCAGAAGACCAGGGGGCGCTGGGGCCAACGTCCTGACTTTC
CASRRPGGAGANVLTF
>-|TRBJ1-5|TRBV20-1|TRBD1
TGCAGTGCGCCGGGACAGAACAATCAGCCCCAGCATTTT
CSAPGQNNQPQHF
>-|TRBJ1-5|TRBV5-1|-
TGCGCCAGCAGCCCGGATGACCGCAATCAGCCCCAGCATTTT
CASSPDDRNQPQHF
>few|TRBJ2-7|TRBV28|-
TGTGCCAGCAGTGCCGGGATGAAGCTCGAGCAGTACTTC
CASSAGMKLEQYF
>-|TRBJ1-2|TRBV5-1|-
TGCGCCAGCAGCTTGGAGGCAGTTCCTAACTATGGCTACACCTTC
CASSLEAVPNYGYTF
>-|TRBJ2-7|TRBV6-5|-
TGTGCCAGCAGTTACGGAGGGGGCTCCTACGAGCAGTACTTC
CASSYGGGSYEQYF
>once|TRBJ2-6|TRBV20-1|-
TGCAGTTGTCTTTCCGGGCCGAGAAGCTCTGGGGCCAACGTCCTGACTTTC
CSCLSGPRSSGANVLTF
>-|TRBJ2-1|TRBV6-4|-
TGTGCCAGCAGTGAGGGACCAGGGTCCTACAATGAGCAGTTCTTC
CASSEGPGSYNEQFF
>-|TRBJ1-1|TRBV19|-
TGTGCCAGTAGTACCGGAGGGACGGTGAACACTGAAGCTTTCTTT
CASSTGGTVNTEAFF
>-|TRBJ1-1|TRBV15|TRBD1
TGTGCCACCAGCAGGGACAGGAGAATGAACACTGAAGCTTTCTTT
CATSRDRRMNTEAFF
>-|TRBJ2-2|TRBV5-5|-
TGTGCCAGCAGCTTTGCGCAGGTCGGCACCGGGGAGCTGTTTTTT
CASSFAQVGTGELFF
>-|TRBJ1-2|TRBV28|-
TGTGCCAGCAGCGGCCTCGCGGGCTACACCTTC
CASSGLAGYTF
>-|TRBJ1-2|TRBV6-1|-
TGTGCCAGCAGCGGGGTAATGGGGGAGTCCTATGGCTACACCTTC
CASSGVMGESYGYTF
>once|TRBJ1-5|TRBV2|-
TGTGCCAGCAAGAGGGACATTAGGGAAGTTGATCAGCCCCAGCATTTT
CASKRDIREVDQPQHF
>-|TRBJ2-5|TRBV5-1|-
TGTGCCAGCAGTCTCGGCAGGGGGGCAGAGACCCAGTACTTC
CASSLGRGAETQYF
>-|TRBJ2-1|TRBV29-1|-
TGCAGCGAACGAGCAACAGGTTTAGACAATGAGCAGTTCTTC
CSERATGLDNEQFF
>-|TRBJ2-5|TRBV6-2/TRBV6-3|-
TGTGCCAGCAGCACTCCGGGCTTCGACCCAGAGACCCAGTACTTC
CASSTPGFDPETQYF
>-|TRBJ1-1|TRBV10-3|-
TGTGCCATCAGTGAGTCCTTTCCCCCTGAAGCTTTCTTT
CAISESFPPEAFF
>-|TRBJ2-5|TRBV7-2|TRBD2
TGTGCCAGCAGCTTAGTCATTAGCGGGAGTAAAGAGACCCAGTACTTC
CASSLVISGSKETQYF
>-|TRBJ2-7|TRBV5-1|-
TGCGCCAGCAGCTTGGGAGGTTTTGACGAGCAGTACTTC
CASSLGGFDEQYF
>-|TRBJ1-1|TRBV14|TRBD1
TGTGCCAGTTTTCGGACAGGAGAAACAAACACTGAAGCTTTCTTT
CASFRTGETNTEAFF